What follows are 10 T cell receptor beta chains derived from one specimen sequenced in a study of shared clonotypes between healthy human individuals. The naive CD8 fraction comprised CD45RO-negative cells positively selected for CCR7 and excluded terminally differentiated effector memory CD45RA+ cells. Sequencing used immunoSEQ multiplex PCR; TCRdb keeps in-frame clones, though not all of them. This table holds 1.5 million to 2.5 million clones, about 95% found once. The sequencing input was naive CD8+ T cells sorted from blood. The receptor source for this set is a man between 18 and 29 years old in good health.

The rearrangement links TRBV6-6 to TRBJ2-3; D unresolved. There are 15 residues in the CDR3. The germline V and J ends were trimmed by 2 bases and 5 bases, with 14 bases remaining between them. The germline V gene encodes CDR1 MNHNY and CDR2 SVGAGI (reference sequence). The CDR3 sequence is CASSYIPQDEDTQYF. The CDR3 DNA is TGTGCCAGCAGTTACATTCCGCAGGACGAAGATACGCAGTATTTT.

This clone came up once. CDR3 bases: TGTGCCAGCAGCAAAGGGGGGACGGTGTCCTACGAGCAGTACTTC. It is translated as CASSKGGTVSYEQYF. V and J are TRBV5-6 and TRBJ2-7, with D perhaps given as TRBD1 or TRBD2 (6 bases each). CDR3 length equals 15 residues. Trimming took 4 bases from V and 1 from J, leaving 15 bases between them. Germline CDR1 is SGHDT and CDR2 is YYEEEE.

The CDR3 spells CASSPGLAGGDTQYF. The CDR3 nucleotides read TGCGCCAGCAGCCCCGGACTAGCGGGGGGCGATACGCAGTATTTT. The chain joins TRBV5-1 to TRBJ2-3; 14 nucleotides align to TRBD2. The CDR3 loop spans 15 amino acids. The ends lost 4 bases at V and 6 bases at J; junction bases unmatched: 4. CDR1 SGHRS and CDR2 YFSETQ come from the germline V gene. The full variable domain, rest sourced from reference TRBV5-1 and TRBJ2-3, is KAGVTQTPRYLIKTRGQQVTLSCSPISGHRSVSWYQQTPGQGLQFLFEYFSETQRNKGNFPGRFSGRQFSNSRSEMNVSTLELGDSALYLCASSPGLAGGDTQYFGPGTRLTVL.

V is TRBV27 and J is TRBJ1-1, with D possibly being TRBD1 (6 bases). The CDR3 consists of 13 residues. Trimming removed 2 bases at V and 7 bases at J, with 11 bases between. The germline V gene has CDR1 MNHEY and CDR2 SMNVEV (reference sequence). CDR3 sequence: CASSLLTGNEAFF. The CDR3 nucleotides read TGTGCCAGCAGTTTACTCACAGGGAATGAAGCTTTCTTT.

The sample holds a few counts of this clone. J is TRBJ1-3 and V is TRBV30, with D unresolved. Germline CDR1 is GTSNPN and CDR2 is SVGIG (reference sequence). The CDR3 sequence is 13 residues long. V lost 5 bases and J 0 bases, leaving 8 bases between the germline ends. The CDR3: CAWVEDSGNTIYF. CDR3 bases: TGTGCCTGGGTGGAGGACTCTGGAAACACCATATATTTT.

The chain employs TRBV4-1 and TRBJ2-1; TRBD1 matches at 9 bases. CDR3 length: 17 residues. CDR1 is MGHRA and CDR2 is YSYEKL in the germline V gene. V shed 0 bases and J 3 bases; nucleotides not matched to a gene: 6. The CDR3 protein is CASSQDGTGGDYNEQFF. In DNA, the CDR3 is TGCGCCAGCAGCCAAGATGGTACAGGGGGCGACTACAATGAGCAGTTCTTC.

This clone was observed once. The CDR3 nucleotides read TGTGCCAGCAGCGTAGGGGGCACAGGGGGCTCCTACGAGCAGTACTTC. It translates to CASSVGGTGGSYEQYF. The chain joins TRBV9 to TRBJ2-7, with TRBD1 matching 8 bases. In germline, CDR1 is SGDLS, CDR2 YYNGEE. This CDR3 is built from 16 residues. With 0 bases clipped from V and 0 bases from J, the junction kept 5 bases outside the gene matches.

This chain uses TRBV28 with TRBJ1-2; D unresolved. Trimming left V 11 bases short and J 3 bases short, with 10 bases between. The CDR3 has 11 residues. In germline, CDR1 is MDHEN, CDR2 SYDVKM. CDR3 amino acids: CAADGDYGYTF. The CDR3, as DNA: TGTGCCGCAGACGGTGACTATGGCTACACCTTC.

This chain links TRBV27 with TRBJ2-2, with 8 bases lining up with TRBD2. V shed 5 bases, J shed 7 bases, and the junction held 12 bases outside the gene matches. This CDR3 contains 16 residues. Germline V CDR1 and CDR2: MNHEY, SMNVEV (reference sequence). CDR3 nucleotides: TGTGCCAGCAGTCCGACGCGGGGGGCTTCAGGCGGGGAGCTGTTTTTT. Translating gives CASSPTRGASGGELFF.

Note on this clone: The sample contains more than one DNA sequence encoding this CDR3. This chain links TRBV4-1 with TRBJ1-3; D uncertain. Trimming removed 0 bases from V and 0 bases from J, with 6 bases in between. Germline loops: CDR1 MGHRA, CDR2 YSYEKL. The length of the CDR3 is 15 residues. Here the CDR3 reads CASSQEPSSGNTIYF. The CDR3 DNA reads as TGCGCCAGCAGCCAAGAGCCGAGCTCTGGAAACACCATATATTTT.